These T cell receptor beta chains were read from a single sample in a study of OX40 agonist ivuxolimab in advanced cancers. Only in-frame clones appear in the TCRdb table, and some are missing; sequencing was by immunoSEQ multiplex PCR. The data hold 55,000 to 70,000 clones, with roughly nine tenths observed a single time. The sample was CD4+ or CD8+ T cells sorted from blood, taken in a trial of the OX40 agonist ivuxolimab. Receptor source: an adult with an advanced solid tumor such as melanoma, head and neck, liver or kidney cancer. Each CDR3 is given with its conserved first and last residue. Each record gives: J gene, D gene, clone size, V gene, CDR3 protein. A D gene is named only where the DNA matches it firmly. Size is omitted from some rows. Given values are once, few, many or a class for expanded clones.

J gene: TRBJ1-1
D gene: NA
clone size: NA
V gene: TRBV28
CDR3 protein: CASSLVGTQNTEAFF

J gene: TRBJ2-1
D gene: NA
clone size: NA
V gene: TRBV1
CDR3 protein: CTSSQGEPVANEQFF

J gene: TRBJ2-3
D gene: NA
clone size: NA
V gene: TRBV4-1
CDR3 protein: CASSQGAGTDTQYF

J gene: TRBJ2-7
D gene: TRBD1
clone size: NA
V gene: TRBV7-9
CDR3 protein: CASSSRRTGGYEQYF

J gene: TRBJ2-7
D gene: NA
clone size: NA
V gene: TRBV10-1
CDR3 protein: CASSDGRTTGEQYF

J gene: TRBJ2-1
D gene: NA
clone size: NA
V gene: TRBV11-2
CDR3 protein: CASSLLRTRQPYNEQFF

J gene: TRBJ1-5
D gene: TRBD1
clone size: NA
V gene: TRBV6-1
CDR3 protein: CASSEGMGQGNQPQHF

J gene: TRBJ1-2
D gene: TRBD1
clone size: once
V gene: TRBV6-1
CDR3 protein: CASSEARTGDGYTF

J gene: TRBJ2-6
D gene: NA
clone size: NA
V gene: TRBV15
CDR3 protein: CATSRVDTGANVLTF

J gene: TRBJ2-1
D gene: TRBD1
clone size: NA
V gene: TRBV9
CDR3 protein: CASSVALSGQGLNEQFF

J gene: TRBJ1-4
D gene: NA
clone size: NA
V gene: TRBV7-2
CDR3 protein: CASSLARQGIATNEKLFF

J gene: TRBJ1-1
D gene: NA
clone size: NA
V gene: TRBV5-1
CDR3 protein: CASSLGDINTEAFF

J gene: TRBJ2-1
D gene: NA
clone size: NA
V gene: TRBV11-3
CDR3 protein: CASSLDWSPYSEDEQFF

J gene: TRBJ1-1
D gene: NA
clone size: NA
V gene: TRBV25-1
CDR3 protein: CASSDLQGPRAEAFF

J gene: TRBJ1-4
D gene: NA
clone size: NA
V gene: TRBV5-1
CDR3 protein: CASSPYDRTSANEKLFF

J gene: TRBJ1-6
D gene: NA
clone size: once
V gene: TRBV6-1
CDR3 protein: CASSEAGGSPLHF

J gene: TRBJ2-5
D gene: TRBD1
clone size: NA
V gene: TRBV6-6
CDR3 protein: CASSFTGTGEQETQYF

J gene: TRBJ2-5
D gene: TRBD1
clone size: once
V gene: TRBV15
CDR3 protein: CATSSLIQGGQETQYF

J gene: TRBJ2-4
D gene: NA
clone size: few
V gene: TRBV11-2
CDR3 protein: CASSPRSGGTGGDIQYF

J gene: TRBJ2-7
D gene: TRBD2
clone size: NA
V gene: TRBV7-2
CDR3 protein: CASSLGAGGTYEQYF

J gene: TRBJ1-1
D gene: NA
clone size: NA
V gene: TRBV6-6
CDR3 protein: CASKTPRGRAFF

J gene: TRBJ2-3
D gene: TRBD1
clone size: NA
V gene: TRBV7-8
CDR3 protein: CASSPGQGALDTQYF

J gene: TRBJ2-5
D gene: NA
clone size: once
V gene: TRBV11-3
CDR3 protein: CASSLDLRGTQYF

J gene: TRBJ1-6
D gene: TRBD1
clone size: NA
V gene: TRBV4-3
CDR3 protein: CASSRDAGGYNSPLHF

J gene: TRBJ2-1
D gene: TRBD2
clone size: NA
V gene: TRBV19
CDR3 protein: CASSWPLASGSNEQFF

J gene: TRBJ2-2
D gene: TRBD2
clone size: NA
V gene: TRBV18
CDR3 protein: CASSLSTSGRAGELFF

J gene: TRBJ2-2
D gene: NA
clone size: NA
V gene: TRBV10-3
CDR3 protein: CAISDDGQGWTGELFF

J gene: TRBJ1-3
D gene: TRBD1
clone size: NA
V gene: TRBV9
CDR3 protein: CASSRTGGAEAGNTIYF

J gene: TRBJ2-1
D gene: NA
clone size: few
V gene: TRBV9
CDR3 protein: CASSSRWEYNEQFF

J gene: TRBJ1-6
D gene: NA
clone size: NA
V gene: TRBV6-5
CDR3 protein: CASSYQGETHSPLHF

J gene: TRBJ2-3
D gene: NA
clone size: NA
V gene: TRBV7-2
CDR3 protein: CASSLRVLSPPTSTDTQYF

J gene: TRBJ2-5
D gene: NA
clone size: NA
V gene: TRBV18
CDR3 protein: CASSPSGKHETQYF

J gene: TRBJ2-4
D gene: TRBD1
clone size: NA
V gene: TRBV5-1
CDR3 protein: CASSQRQGEDIQYF

J gene: TRBJ2-7
D gene: TRBD2
clone size: NA
V gene: TRBV7-2
CDR3 protein: CASSSILAGGRSYEQYF

J gene: TRBJ1-1
D gene: NA
clone size: NA
V gene: TRBV5-1
CDR3 protein: CASSQDSLRTEAFF

J gene: TRBJ2-1
D gene: NA
clone size: NA
V gene: TRBV6-1
CDR3 protein: CASKVQGYNEQFF

J gene: TRBJ2-7
D gene: TRBD2
clone size: NA
V gene: TRBV5-1
CDR3 protein: CASSLAPTSGRGEQYF

J gene: TRBJ2-2
D gene: TRBD1
clone size: once
V gene: TRBV19
CDR3 protein: CASSIRQGYTGELFF

J gene: TRBJ2-1
D gene: NA
clone size: NA
V gene: TRBV7-9
CDR3 protein: CASSFHPRKNEQFF

J gene: TRBJ1-1
D gene: TRBD1
clone size: NA
V gene: TRBV7-9
CDR3 protein: CASSPVLGGRTEAFF

J gene: TRBJ1-3
D gene: NA
clone size: NA
V gene: TRBV6-6
CDR3 protein: CASSYPYRAPAEIYF